Detailed here is one T cell receptor beta chain. Its antigen is unknown. The sample is drawn from a study of cytomegalovirus exposure and HLA in healthy donors. Whole-study results and caveats: In an earlier analysis, most TCR beta V segments were productive about 90% or about 30% of the time.

From germline, CDR1 is SGHTS and CDR2 YDEGEE. CDR3 size: 14 residues. With 1 base removed from V and 5 bases from J, the gap between germline ends came to 12 bases. The PCR was carried out with 60 Vbeta primers and 13 Jbeta primers. Measured with immunoSEQ multiplex PCR; TCRdb has only the in-frame clones, and not every one. The table lists under 150,000 clones, about 64% of them singletons. The material sequenced was PBMCs. The sequence derives from a woman in her thirties or forties in good health and CMV-seronegative. This chain uses TRBV5-8 with TRBJ1-2; a weak D match, TRBD1 (6 bases). CDR3 protein: CASSLSAGEYGYTF. The CDR3 region has the DNA TGTGCCAGCAGCTTGTCGGCAGGGGAATATGGCTACACCTTC. The complete variable domain, with remaining parts taken from reference TRBV5-8 and TRBJ1-2, reads EAGVTQSPTHLIKTRGQQATLRCSPISGHTSVYWYQQALGLGLQFLLWYDEGEERNRGNFPPRFSGRQFPNYSSELNVNALELEDSALYLCASSLSAGEYGYTFGSGTRLTVV.